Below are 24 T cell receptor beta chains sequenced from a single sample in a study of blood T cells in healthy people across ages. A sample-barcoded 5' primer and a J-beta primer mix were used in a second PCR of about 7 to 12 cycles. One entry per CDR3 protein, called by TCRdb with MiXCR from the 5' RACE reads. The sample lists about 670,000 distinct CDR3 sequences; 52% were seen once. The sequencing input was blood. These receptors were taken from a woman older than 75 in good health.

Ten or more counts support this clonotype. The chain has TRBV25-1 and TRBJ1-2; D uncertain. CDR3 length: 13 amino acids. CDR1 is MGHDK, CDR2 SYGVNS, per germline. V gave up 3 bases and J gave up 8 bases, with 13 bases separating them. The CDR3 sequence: CASSDSFQRGYTF. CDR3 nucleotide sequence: TGTGCCAGCAGTGACTCCTTCCAGAGGGGCTACACCTTC.

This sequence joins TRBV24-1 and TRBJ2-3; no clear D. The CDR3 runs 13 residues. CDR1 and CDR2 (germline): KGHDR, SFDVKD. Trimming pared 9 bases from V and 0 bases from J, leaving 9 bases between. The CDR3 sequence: CATYDSSTDTQYF. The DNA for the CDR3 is TGTGCCACCTACGACTCCAGCACAGATACGCAGTATTTT.

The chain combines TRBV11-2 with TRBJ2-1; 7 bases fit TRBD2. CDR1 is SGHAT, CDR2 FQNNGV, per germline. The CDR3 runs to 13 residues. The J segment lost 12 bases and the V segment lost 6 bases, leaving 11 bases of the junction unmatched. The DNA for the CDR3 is TGTGCCAGCAGAATCGAGAGCGGGGTGAGGCAGTTCTTC. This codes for CASRIESGVRQFF.

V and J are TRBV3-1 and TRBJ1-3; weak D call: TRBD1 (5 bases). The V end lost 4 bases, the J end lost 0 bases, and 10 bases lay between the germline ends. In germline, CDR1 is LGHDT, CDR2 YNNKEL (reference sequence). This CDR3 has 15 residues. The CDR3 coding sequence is TGTGCCAGCAGCCCCCTGGGGACCTCTGGAAACACCATATATTTT. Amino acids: CASSPLGTSGNTIYF.

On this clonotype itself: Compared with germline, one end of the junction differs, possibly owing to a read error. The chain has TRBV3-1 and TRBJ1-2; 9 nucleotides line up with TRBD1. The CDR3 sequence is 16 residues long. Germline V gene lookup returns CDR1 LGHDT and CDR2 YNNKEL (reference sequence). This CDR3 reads CASRRNPRQGDYGYTF. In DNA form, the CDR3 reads TGTGCCAGCAGACGAAACCCACGACAGGGGGACTATGGATACACCTTC.

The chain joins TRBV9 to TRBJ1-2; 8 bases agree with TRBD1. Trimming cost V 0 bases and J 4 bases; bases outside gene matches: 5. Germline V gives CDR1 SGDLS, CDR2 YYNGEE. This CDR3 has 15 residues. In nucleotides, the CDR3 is TGTGCCAGCAGCGTAGGACCAGGGGGCGGCTATGGCTACACCTTC. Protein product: CASSVGPGGGYGYTF.

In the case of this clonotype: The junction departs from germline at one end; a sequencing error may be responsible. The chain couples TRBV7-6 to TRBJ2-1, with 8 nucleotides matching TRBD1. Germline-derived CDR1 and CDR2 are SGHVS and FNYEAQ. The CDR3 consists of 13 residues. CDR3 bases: TGTACCAGCAGCGACGACCGGACAGGGTTACAGTTCTTC. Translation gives CTSSDDRTGLQFF. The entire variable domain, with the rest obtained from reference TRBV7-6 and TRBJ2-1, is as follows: GAGVSQSPRYKVTKRGQDVALRCDPISGHVSLYWYRQALGQGPEFLTYFNYEAQQDKSGLPNDRFSAERPEGSISTLTIQRTEQRDSAMYRCTSSDDRTGLQFFGPGTRLTVL.

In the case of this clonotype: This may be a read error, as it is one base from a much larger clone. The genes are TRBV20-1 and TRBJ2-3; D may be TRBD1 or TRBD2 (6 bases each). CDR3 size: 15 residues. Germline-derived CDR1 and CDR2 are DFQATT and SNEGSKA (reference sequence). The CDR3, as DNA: TGCAGTGCGTACCCAGGGGCTACTAGCACAGGTACGCAGTATTTT. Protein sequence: CSAYPGATSTGTQYF.

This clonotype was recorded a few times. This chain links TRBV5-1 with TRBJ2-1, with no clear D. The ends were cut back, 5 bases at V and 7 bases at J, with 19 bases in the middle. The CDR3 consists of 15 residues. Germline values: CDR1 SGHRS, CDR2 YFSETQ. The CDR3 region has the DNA TGCGCCAGCAGGCTTTTGGCCGCTGAGTGGAATGAGCAGTTCTTC. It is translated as CASRLLAAEWNEQFF.

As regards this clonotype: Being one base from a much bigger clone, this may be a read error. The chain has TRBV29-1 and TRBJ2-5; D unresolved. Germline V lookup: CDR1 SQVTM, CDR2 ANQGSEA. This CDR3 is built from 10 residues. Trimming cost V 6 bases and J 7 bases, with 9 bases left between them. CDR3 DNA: TGCAGCGTCGGAGCTAGGACCCAGTACTTC. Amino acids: CSVGARTQYF. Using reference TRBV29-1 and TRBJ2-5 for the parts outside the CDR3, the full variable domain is SAVISQKPSRDICQRGTSLTIQCQVDSQVTMMFWYRQQPGQSLTLIATANQGSEATYESGFVIDKFPISRPNLTFSTLTVSNMSPEDSSIYLCSVGARTQYFGPGTRLLVL.

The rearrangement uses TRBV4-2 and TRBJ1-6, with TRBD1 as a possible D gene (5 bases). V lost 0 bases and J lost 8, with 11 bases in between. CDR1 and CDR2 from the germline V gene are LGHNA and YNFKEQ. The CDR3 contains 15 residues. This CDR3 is CASSQDEGSDSPLHF. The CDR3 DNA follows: TGTGCCAGCAGCCAAGATGAGGGGTCTGATTCACCCCTCCACTTT.

The CDR3 DNA is TGTGCCAGCAGTGACTCTAGCGGGGGGGCCAATGAGCAGTTCTTC. Translation gives CASSDSSGGANEQFF. The J gene is TRBJ2-1, the V gene TRBV6-4, with 11 bases matching TRBD2. Germline CDR1 is MRHNA and CDR2 is SNTAGT. This CDR3 is 15 amino acids long. J gave up 6 bases and V 0 bases, and 1 base lay outside the gene matches.

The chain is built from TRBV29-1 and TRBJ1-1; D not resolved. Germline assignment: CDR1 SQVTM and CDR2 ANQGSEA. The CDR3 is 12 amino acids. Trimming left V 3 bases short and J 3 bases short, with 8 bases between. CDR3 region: CSVDLGYTEAFF. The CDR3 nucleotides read TGCAGCGTTGACCTTGGGTACACTGAAGCTTTCTTT.

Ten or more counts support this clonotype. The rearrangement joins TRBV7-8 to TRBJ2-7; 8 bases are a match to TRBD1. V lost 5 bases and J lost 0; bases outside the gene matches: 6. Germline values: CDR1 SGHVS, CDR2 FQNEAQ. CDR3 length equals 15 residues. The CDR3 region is CASSIRTGISYEQYF. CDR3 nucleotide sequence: TGTGCCAGCAGCATTCGGACAGGGATCTCCTACGAGCAGTACTTC.

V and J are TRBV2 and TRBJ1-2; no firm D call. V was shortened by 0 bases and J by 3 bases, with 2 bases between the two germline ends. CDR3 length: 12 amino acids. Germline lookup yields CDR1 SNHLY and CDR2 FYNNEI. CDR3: CASSEADYGYTF. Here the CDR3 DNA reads TGTGCCAGCAGTGAAGCTGACTATGGCTACACCTTC. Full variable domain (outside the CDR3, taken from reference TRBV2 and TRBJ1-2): EPEVTQTPSHQVTQMGQEVILRCVPISNHLYFYWYRQILGQKVEFLVSFYNNEISEKSEIFDDQFSVERPDGSNFTLKIRSTKLEDSAMYFCASSEADYGYTFGSGTRLTVV.

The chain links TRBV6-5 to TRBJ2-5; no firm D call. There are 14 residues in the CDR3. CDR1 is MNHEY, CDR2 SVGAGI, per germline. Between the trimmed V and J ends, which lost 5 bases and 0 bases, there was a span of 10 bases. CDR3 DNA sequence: TGTGCCAGCAGTCGGTACACTTACCAAGAGACCCAGTACTTC. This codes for CASSRYTYQETQYF.

The CDR3 nucleotides are TGTGCCAGCACCGATGGAGCCCACAATGAGCAGTTCTTC. Residues: CASTDGAHNEQFF. This rearrangement joins TRBV6-2 or TRBV6-3 to TRBJ2-1, with D hard to call. V dropped 7 bases and J dropped 5 bases, with 12 bases sitting between them. Germline CDR1 MNHEY, CDR2 SVGEGT. The CDR3 runs 13 residues.

CDR3 residues: CASSLVPLGPISGANVLTF. CDR3 DNA: TGTGCCAGCAGCTTAGTTCCTCTGGGTCCTATCTCTGGGGCCAACGTCCTGACTTTC. V is TRBV7-8 and J is TRBJ2-6, with D uncertain. V lost 1 base and J 0 bases, leaving 16 bases between the germline ends. From germline, CDR1 is SGHVS and CDR2 FQNEAQ. CDR3 length equals 19 residues.

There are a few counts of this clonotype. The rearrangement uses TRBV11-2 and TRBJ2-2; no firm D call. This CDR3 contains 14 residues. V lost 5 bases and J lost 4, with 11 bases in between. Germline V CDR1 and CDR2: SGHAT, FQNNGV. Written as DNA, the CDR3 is TGTGCCAGCAGCCCCCGACCCTCCACCGGGGAGCTGTTTTTT. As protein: CASSPRPSTGELFF.

Here the CDR3 DNA reads TGCGCCAGCGGGAAGGAGGGGGCCGGAGAAAAACTGTTTTTT. Its translation is CASGKEGAGEKLFF. This chain links TRBV5-1 with TRBJ1-4, with TRBD1 identical over 7 bases. The CDR3 totals 14 residues. Trimming cost V 7 bases and J 8 bases; bases outside gene matches: 11. Germline CDR1 and CDR2: SGHRS and YFSETQ. Combining the CDR3 with reference TRBV5-1 and TRBJ1-4 gives the whole variable domain KAGVTQTPRYLIKTRGQQVTLSCSPISGHRSVSWYQQTPGQGLQFLFEYFSETQRNKGNFPGRFSGRQFSNSRSEMNVSTLELGDSALYLCASGKEGAGEKLFFGSGTQLSVL.

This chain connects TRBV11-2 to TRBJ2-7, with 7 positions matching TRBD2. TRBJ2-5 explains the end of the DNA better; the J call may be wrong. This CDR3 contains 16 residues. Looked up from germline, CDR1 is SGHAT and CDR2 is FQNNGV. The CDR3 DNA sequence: TGTGCCAGCAGCTTGGGCCCCGCGGGAGCCCAAGAGACCCAGTACTTC. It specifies CASSLGPAGAQETQYF.

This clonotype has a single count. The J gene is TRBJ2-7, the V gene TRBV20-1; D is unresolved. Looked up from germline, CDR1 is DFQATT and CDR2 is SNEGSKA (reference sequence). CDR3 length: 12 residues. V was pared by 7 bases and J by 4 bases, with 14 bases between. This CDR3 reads CSGSDSAYEQYF. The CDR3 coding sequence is TGCAGTGGCTCGGATTCTGCGTACGAGCAGTACTTC.

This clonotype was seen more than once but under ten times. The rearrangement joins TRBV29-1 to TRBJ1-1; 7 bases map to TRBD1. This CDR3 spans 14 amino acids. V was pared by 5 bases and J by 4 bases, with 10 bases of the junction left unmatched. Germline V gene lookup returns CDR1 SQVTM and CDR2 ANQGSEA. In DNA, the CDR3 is TGCAGCGTTCAGGGGGGGGGCGGGAGCACTGAAGCTTTCTTT. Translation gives CSVQGGGGSTEAFF.

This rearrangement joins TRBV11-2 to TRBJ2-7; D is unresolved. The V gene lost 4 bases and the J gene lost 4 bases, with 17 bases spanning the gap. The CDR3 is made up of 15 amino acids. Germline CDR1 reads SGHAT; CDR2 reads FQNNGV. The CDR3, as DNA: TGTGCCAGCAGCTCGGACCTCACCTACCGATACGAGCAGTACTTC. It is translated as CASSSDLTYRYEQYF.